This TCR beta chain was sequenced for a study of T-cell reconstitution after alpha-beta-depleted transplantation in children. General study points: Counts and diversity of T cells one year after transplant came mostly from newly produced T cells. Reportedly, roughly two months post-transplant, alpha-beta T cells arose from several hundred expanded graft clones. Surviving recipient cells, namely T cells and thymic progenitors, were the source of high day-60 TCRbeta diversity in some patients.

Unique molecular identifiers were used in preparing the TCRbeta library. TCRdb reanalysed the PCR reads using MiXCR and keeps one entry per CDR3 protein. The table shows about 830,000 distinct CDR3 sequences, with around 15% occurring only once. Trimming cost V 6 bases and J 8 bases, with 19 bases left between them. This CDR3 is 14 amino acids long. In germline, CDR1 is MNHEY, CDR2 SMNVEV (reference sequence). This clonotype was seen repeatedly, ten times or more. The target antigen is unknown. This TCR derives from a male patient between 5 and 17 years old who had a stem cell transplant for acute lymphoblastic leukemia, so the T cells may come from the graft donor. V gene TRBV27 combines with J gene TRBJ1-1; D may be TRBD1 (5 bases). Material: PBMCs, mostly from graft donor cells, obtained 360 days after TCRalphabeta/CD19-depleted stem cell transplant. The CDR3 spells CASSFISGSGEAFF. The CDR3 DNA sequence: TGTGCCAGCAGCTTTATTTCAGGTTCAGGGGAAGCTTTCTTT.